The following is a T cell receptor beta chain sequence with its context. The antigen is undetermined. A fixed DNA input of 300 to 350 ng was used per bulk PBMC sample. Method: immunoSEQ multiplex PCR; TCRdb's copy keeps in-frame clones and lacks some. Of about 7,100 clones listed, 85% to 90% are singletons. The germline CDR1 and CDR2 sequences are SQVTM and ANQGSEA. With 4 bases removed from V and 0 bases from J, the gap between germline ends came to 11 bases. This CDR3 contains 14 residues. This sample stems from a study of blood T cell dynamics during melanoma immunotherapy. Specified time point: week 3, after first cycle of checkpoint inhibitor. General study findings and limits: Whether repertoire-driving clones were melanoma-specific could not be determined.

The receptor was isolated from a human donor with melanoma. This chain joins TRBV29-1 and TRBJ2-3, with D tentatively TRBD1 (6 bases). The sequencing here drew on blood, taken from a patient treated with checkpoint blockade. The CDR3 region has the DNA TGCAGCGTTGGACAGGTTTTTAGCACAGATACGCAGTATTTT. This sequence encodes CSVGQVFSTDTQYF.